The 14 T cell receptor beta chains given below trace back to one sample, sequenced in a study of T-cell memory formation after mild COVID-19 (dated by TCRdb to the early 2020s). The protocol used for the library was 5' RACE. The sample was run on an Illumina NovaSeq 6000. TCRdb's own reprocessing of the public reads used fastp at Q25 and MiXCR and kept productive beta chains. Duplicate CDR3 protein sequences are folded into a single record with the most common DNA and genes. Recorded for this sample are about 44,000 distinct CDR3 sequences; 7.3% of them occurred a single time. The ten most abundant clones make up approximately 1.5% of the sample. Material: PBMCs or a T cell subset sorted from them (not recorded which). The receptors here all came from a man aged 18-30 years who had mild COVID-19 (a few samples of this study predate the infection). The sample titles of this study are shuffled in the database, so cell type and time point are left out; the donor was told from shared clones.

This clonotype was detected only a few times. The chain employs TRBV4-1 and TRBJ2-3, with D perhaps matching TRBD1 or TRBD2 (5 bases each). CDR1 MGHRA and CDR2 YSYEKL come from the germline V gene. Between the trimmed V and J ends, which lost 1 base and 4 bases, there was a span of 9 bases. This CDR3 has 14 amino acids. In DNA, the CDR3 is TGCGCCAGCAGCCAAGGGGGGACCGCAGATACGCAGTATTTT. This encodes CASSQGGTADTQYF.

This clonotype was found many times. The CDR3 reads CASSLEQGQRQYV. The DNA for the CDR3 is TGCGCCAGCAGCTTGGAACAGGGCCAGCGGCAGTACGTC. The chain has TRBV5-1 and TRBJ2-7; D perhaps matches TRBD1 (6 bases). Germline assignment: CDR1 SGHRS and CDR2 YFSETQ. V was cut by 0 bases and J by 9 bases, with 13 bases left in between. This CDR3 has 13 amino acids.

This clonotype was seen only once. The CDR3 here is CASRDRLNTEAFF. For the CDR3, the DNA is TGCGCCAGCCGGGACAGATTGAACACTGAAGCTTTCTTT. This chain joins TRBV5-1 and TRBJ1-1; 7 bases align to TRBD1. Germline CDR1 SGHRS, CDR2 YFSETQ. The trim removed 7 bases at V and 0 bases at J, leaving 3 bases unmatched. The CDR3 is made up of 13 amino acids.

This clonotype has ten or more counts. V is TRBV7-2 and J is TRBJ1-5; maybe TRBD1 (5 bases). Germline V gene lookup returns CDR1 SGHTA and CDR2 FQGNSA. Trimming removed 3 bases from V and 11 bases from J, with 23 bases in between. The CDR3 runs to 16 residues. The CDR3 here is CASSFLTSGRSWAQHF. As DNA, the CDR3 is TGTGCCAGCAGCTTCCTAACGTCAGGGCGATCGTGGGCCCAGCATTTT.

This clonotype has only a few counts. The V gene is TRBV5-1, the J gene TRBJ2-2; TRBD2 might be the D (7 bases). The ends were cut back, 4 bases at V and 6 bases at J, with 16 bases in the middle. CDR1 and CDR2 from the germline V gene are SGHRS and YFSETQ. The CDR3 runs to 15 residues. CDR3 loop: CASSGGASQAGELFF. The DNA for the CDR3 is TGCGCCAGCAGCGGGGGGGCCAGCCAAGCCGGGGAGCTGTTTTTT.

The chain is built from TRBV6-6 and TRBJ1-1; D is uncertain. Trimming pared 7 bases from V and 4 bases from J, leaving 10 bases between. Germline V gene data show CDR1 as MNHNY and CDR2 as SVGAGI (reference sequence). This CDR3 has 12 amino acids. The CDR3 DNA is TGTGCCAGCACCCCGGTTGGCACTGAAGCTTTCTTT. It codes for CASTPVGTEAFF.

This clonotype was observed a few times. V usage is TRBV9 and J usage is TRBJ1-2, with D unresolved. Germline V gene sequence: CDR1 SGDLS, CDR2 YYNGEE. V lost 4 bases, J lost 0 bases, and 13 bases lay in between. The CDR3 has 15 residues. CDR3 loop: CASSSGPLSNYGYTF. Here the CDR3 DNA reads TGTGCCAGCAGCTCCGGTCCCCTTTCTAACTATGGCTACACCTTC. Looking up the rest from reference TRBV9 and TRBJ1-2 gives the full variable domain: DSGVTQTPKHLITATGQRVTLRCSPRSGDLSVYWYQQSLDQGLQFLIQYYNGEERAKGNILERFSAQQFPDLHSELNLSSLELGDSALYFCASSSGPLSNYGYTFGSGTRLTVV.

V is TRBV3-1 and J is TRBJ1-6, with D possibly being TRBD1 (5 bases). This CDR3 has 16 amino acids. Germline values: CDR1 LGHDT, CDR2 YNNKEL (reference sequence). Trimming pared 0 bases from V and 6 bases from J, leaving 12 bases between. CDR3 in amino acids: CASSQDRDFRNSPLHF. CDR3 coding DNA: TGTGCCAGCAGCCAAGACAGGGATTTCCGTAATTCACCCCTCCACTTT.

The chain links TRBV5-4 to TRBJ2-5; 8 positions match TRBD1. The CDR3 contains 15 residues. Per germline, CDR1 SGHNT and CDR2 YYREEE (reference sequence). V trimming: 3 bases; J trimming: 5 bases; junction bases outside the gene matches: 9. DNA of the CDR3: TGTGCCAGCAGCTGGCCAGGGGGCGGTTGGGAGACCCAGTACTTC. This sequence encodes CASSWPGGGWETQYF.

As regards this clonotype: A much larger clone lies a single base off, so this may be a read error. CDR3 residues: CASSPTQGSTDTKYF. CDR3 DNA sequence: TGTGCCAGCAGCCCCACTCAGGGGAGCACAGATACGAAGTATTTT. This chain uses TRBV3-1 with TRBJ2-3; D is perhaps TRBD1 (6 bases). Germline loops: CDR1 LGHDT, CDR2 YNNKEL (reference sequence). The CDR3 runs to 15 residues.

The V call is TRBV28, the J call TRBJ1-5; D is undetermined. Trimming removed 6 bases at V and 2 bases at J, with 23 bases between. Germline-derived CDR1 and CDR2 are MDHEN and SYDVKM. The CDR3 runs to 18 residues. The CDR3 spells CASRHISGRFMGNQPQHF. The DNA for the CDR3 is TGTGCCAGCAGACACATTTCAGGCAGGTTCATGGGCAATCAGCCCCAGCATTTT.

The V call is TRBV6-5, the J call TRBJ2-5, with D possibly TRBD1 on 6 matching bases. The CDR3 has 15 residues. V lost 1 base, J lost 5 bases, and 14 bases lay in between. Germline assignment: CDR1 MNHEY and CDR2 SVGAGI. The CDR3, as DNA: TGTGCCAGCAGTTACTTTCCTCCCAGGGGTGAGACCCAGTACTTC. Protein product: CASSYFPPRGETQYF.

Many counts were recorded for this clonotype. The chain couples TRBV5-1 to TRBJ2-3; D unresolved. CDR3 size: 14 residues. Germline CDR1 and CDR2: SGHRS and YFSETQ. Trimming pared 0 bases from V and 1 base from J, leaving 6 bases between. This CDR3 reads CASSLASGTDTQYF. The CDR3 coding sequence is TGCGCCAGCAGCTTGGCCTCTGGCACAGATACGCAGTATTTT.

This clonotype has at least ten counts. The genes are TRBV10-3 and TRBJ2-5; 8 bases fit TRBD2. This CDR3 comprises 19 residues. CDR1 ENHRY and CDR2 SYGVKD come from the germline V gene. The ends lost 3 bases at V and 0 bases at J; junction bases unmatched: 15. The CDR3 DNA follows: TGTGCCATCAGTGATTCCCCACCGGGGGGGCGAACCTACCAAGAGACCCAGTACTTC. It translates to CAISDSPPGGRTYQETQYF.